The sequence of this T cell receptor beta chain was determined in a study of long-term antiretroviral therapy in people with HIV. Overall study context: Specimens dating back about a decade before the 2015 immediate-ART recommendation are the oldest included.

The count of this clone is one. The antigen is unknown. Germline V lookup: CDR1 LGHNA, CDR2 YNFKEQ. The V gene lost 0 bases and the J gene lost 0 bases, with 8 bases spanning the gap. CDR3 length equals 15 residues. Prior to DNA extraction, the samples held roughly 0.9-10 million cryopreserved PBMC. Run at survey level, the immunoSEQ assay was version v3.0. The protocol was immunoSEQ multiplex PCR, while the TCRdb copy is restricted to in-frame clones and leaves out a portion. The table records 20,000 to 30,000 clones, 86% of them present only once. Overall study findings and caveats: Drawn between about 2004 and 2017, the blood was possibly obtained under older ART regimens. Whereas controls had wider CDR3 length ranges, HIV repertoires had narrower ones.

This receptor was taken from a man aged 40-49 years with HIV. This chain connects TRBV4-2 to TRBJ1-2, with D tentatively TRBD1 (5 bases). Specimen: unsorted PBMCs, collected about 2.6 years after starting antiretroviral therapy. The DNA of the CDR3 is TGTGCCAGCAGCCAAGAAGGGGTCTCTAACTATGGCTACACCTTC. This sequence encodes CASSQEGVSNYGYTF.